These 14 T cell receptor beta chains share one sample of origin, sequenced in a study of T-cell memory formation after mild COVID-19. In TCRdb, the 5' RACE reads were re-called with MiXCR into one record per CDR3 protein. The sample lists hundreds of thousands of distinct CDR3 sequences, less than 25% occurring once. Sequencing input: PBMCs or a T cell subset sorted from them (not recorded which). The receptors shown here come from an adult woman who had mild COVID-19 (a few samples of this study predate the infection). Cell type and time point are not known.

This clonotype occurred a few times. This chain uses TRBV3-1 with TRBJ2-5, with 13 nucleotides matching TRBD2. The CDR3 spans 17 residues. Germline CDR1 and CDR2: LGHDT and YNNKEL (reference sequence). V dropped 4 bases and J dropped 4; count of bases not matched to a gene: 9. The CDR3 DNA follows: TGTGCCAGCAGCCTACTAGCGGGAGGGCCGGGGATAGAGACCCAGTACTTC. Encoded protein: CASSLLAGGPGIETQYF.

Notes on this clonotype: This clone may be a read error of a much larger clone one base away. The CDR3 coding sequence is TGTGCCAGTAGTATAGGGGGGTTGAACACTGAAGCTTTCTTT. The encoded protein is CASSIGGLNTEAFF. The V gene is TRBV19, the J gene TRBJ1-1; a possible D gene is TRBD1 (5 bases). The germline V and J ends were trimmed by 1 base and 0 bases, with 6 bases remaining between them. CDR1 and CDR2 (germline): LNHDA, SQIVND (reference sequence). This CDR3 comprises 14 residues.

This clonotype was seen more than once but under ten times. The chain carries TRBV20-1 and TRBJ1-1; maybe TRBD1 (6 bases). Trimming left V 3 bases short and J 5 bases short, with 16 bases between. The CDR3 has 14 amino acids. Germline-derived CDR1 and CDR2 are DFQATT and SNEGSKA (reference sequence). CDR3 bases: TGCAGTGCTAGTCTGCAGGGGAGTTGGACTGAAGCTTTCTTT. Translating it yields CSASLQGSWTEAFF.

The sample holds a few counts of this clonotype. V usage is TRBV12-3 or TRBV12-4 and J usage is TRBJ2-5; TRBD2 matches 8 bases. The CDR3 runs to 16 residues. With V trimmed by 5 bases and J by 3 bases, 11 bases remained unmatched. CDR3 bases: TGTGCCAGCAGTCTTCTAGCGGGCGGGCCCAAAGAGACCCAGTACTTC. It yields the protein CASSLLAGGPKETQYF.

This clonotype was recorded once. The chain recombines TRBV3-1 with TRBJ2-1, with TRBD2 matching 11 bases. Germline V CDR1 and CDR2: LGHDT, YNNKEL (reference sequence). CDR3 size: 16 residues. The trim removed 6 bases at V and 6 bases at J, leaving 10 bases unmatched. The CDR3 sequence: CASRLSGRDEGNEQFF. The CDR3 DNA reads as TGTGCCAGCAGACTTAGCGGGAGGGACGAAGGCAATGAGCAGTTCTTC.

The table lists this clonotype with a count of one. This rearrangement joins TRBV7-2 to TRBJ1-1; 8 nucleotides agree with TRBD1. The germline CDR1 and CDR2 sequences are SGHTA and FQGNSA. The CDR3 has 18 residues. Trimming removed 2 bases from V and 3 bases from J; junction bases left unmatched: 14. CDR3 nucleotide sequence: TGTGCCAGCAGCTTAACAGAAGATCCGGGACAGGCTTACACTGAAGCTTTCTTT. Translating it yields CASSLTEDPGQAYTEAFF.

The chain couples TRBV12-3 or TRBV12-4 to TRBJ2-1; maybe TRBD1 (6 bases). This CDR3 has 16 amino acids. V was pared by 3 bases and J by 8 bases, with 20 bases between. CDR3 bases: TGTGCCAGCAGTTTTGAAACCCCACAGGGAGTGGATGAGCAGTTCTTC. Translating it yields CASSFETPQGVDEQFF.

V gene TRBV7-2 combines with J gene TRBJ2-2; D gene uncertain. The length of the CDR3 is 14 residues. The germline gives CDR1 SGHTA, CDR2 FQGNSA. Trimming took off 2 bases at V and 5 bases at J, with 9 bases between the two ends. CDR3 region: CASSLSWATGELFF. In DNA form, the CDR3 reads TGTGCCAGCAGCTTATCGTGGGCGACCGGGGAGCTGTTTTTT. Looking up the rest from reference TRBV7-2 and TRBJ2-2 gives the full variable domain: GAGVSQSPSNKVTEKGKDVELRCDPISGHTALYWYRQSLGQGLEFLIYFQGNSAPDKSGLPSDRFSAERTGGSVSTLTIQRTQQEDSAVYLCASSLSWATGELFFGEGSRLTVL.

J is TRBJ2-3 and V is TRBV7-9, with TRBD2 as a possible D gene (6 bases). This CDR3 comprises 16 residues. V lost 1 base and J lost 0, with 11 bases in between. Germline CDR1 reads SEHNR; CDR2 reads FQNEAQ (reference sequence). The CDR3 protein is CASSLGGVYSTDTQYF. Here the CDR3 DNA reads TGTGCCAGCAGCTTAGGCGGGGTGTATAGCACAGATACGCAGTATTTT.

This chain uses TRBV20-1 with TRBJ1-5; D is unresolved. The CDR3 has 15 residues. Trimming pared 3 bases from V and 4 bases from J, leaving 16 bases between. CDR1 is DFQATT and CDR2 is SNEGSKA in the germline V gene (reference sequence). The CDR3 spells CSASWAQGKNQPQHF. The CDR3 DNA reads TGCAGTGCTAGTTGGGCCCAAGGCAAGAATCAGCCCCAGCATTTT.

This sequence joins TRBV6-6 and TRBJ2-3; 7 bases are shared with TRBD1. Germline V lookup: CDR1 MNHNY, CDR2 SVGAGI (reference sequence). V trimming: 0 bases; J trimming: 2 bases; junction bases outside the gene matches: 11. The CDR3 consists of 18 residues. In nucleotides, the CDR3 is TGTGCCAGCAGTTACTCGATCCGACAGGGCCCCCTCACAGATACGCAGTATTTT. Protein product: CASSYSIRQGPLTDTQYF.

V and J are TRBV29-1 and TRBJ2-7; TRBD1 might be the D (7 bases). V lost 6 bases to trimming and J lost 0 bases, with 15 bases between them. This CDR3 has 14 residues. Germline V CDR1 and CDR2: SQVTM, ANQGSEA. This CDR3 reads CSVAGQQSSYEQYF. The CDR3 coding sequence is TGCAGCGTCGCGGGACAGCAAAGCTCCTACGAGCAGTACTTC.

The chain recombines TRBV2 with TRBJ2-5; no firm D call. The CDR3 runs to 12 residues. The ends were cut back, 5 bases at V and 7 bases at J, with 11 bases in the middle. Germline values: CDR1 SNHLY, CDR2 FYNNEI. The CDR3, as DNA: TGTGCCAGCAGTTATACCTCGGCGACCCAGTACTTC. Its protein product is CASSYTSATQYF.

This chain uses TRBV5-1 with TRBJ1-1; D perhaps matches TRBD1 (5 bases). Per germline, CDR1 SGHRS and CDR2 YFSETQ. V gave up 0 bases and J gave up 4 bases, with 13 bases separating them. This CDR3 contains 15 residues. The CDR3 nucleotides read TGCGCCAGCAGCTTGGGGATCTCGAGGGGCACTGAAGCTTTCTTT. This encodes CASSLGISRGTEAFF.